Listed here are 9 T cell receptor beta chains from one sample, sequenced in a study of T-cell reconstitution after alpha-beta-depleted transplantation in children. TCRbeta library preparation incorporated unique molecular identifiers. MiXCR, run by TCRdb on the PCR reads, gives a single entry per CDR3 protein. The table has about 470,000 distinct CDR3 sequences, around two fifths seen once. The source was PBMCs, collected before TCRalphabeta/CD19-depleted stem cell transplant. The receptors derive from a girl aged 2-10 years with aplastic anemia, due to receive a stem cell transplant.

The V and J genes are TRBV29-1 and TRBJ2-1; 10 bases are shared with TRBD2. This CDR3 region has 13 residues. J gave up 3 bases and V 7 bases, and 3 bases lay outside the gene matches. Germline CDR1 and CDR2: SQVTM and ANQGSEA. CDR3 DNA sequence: TGCAGCGGTGGACTAGCGGACTACAATGAGCAGTTCTTC. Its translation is CSGGLADYNEQFF.

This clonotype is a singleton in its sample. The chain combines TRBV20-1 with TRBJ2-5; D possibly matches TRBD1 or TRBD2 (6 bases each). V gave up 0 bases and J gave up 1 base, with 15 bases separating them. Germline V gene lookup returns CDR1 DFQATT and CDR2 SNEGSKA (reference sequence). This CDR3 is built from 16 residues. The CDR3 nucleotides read TGCAGTGCTAGAGAGCCTAACAGGGAGGTCCAAGAGACCCAGTACTTC. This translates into CSAREPNREVQETQYF.

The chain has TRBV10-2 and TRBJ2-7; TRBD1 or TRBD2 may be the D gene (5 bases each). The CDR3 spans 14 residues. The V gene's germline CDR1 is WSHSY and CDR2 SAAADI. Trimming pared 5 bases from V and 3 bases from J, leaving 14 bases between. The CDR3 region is CASSLRGVGYEQYF. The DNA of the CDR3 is TGCGCCAGCAGTCTGCGAGGGGTCGGCTACGAGCAGTACTTC.

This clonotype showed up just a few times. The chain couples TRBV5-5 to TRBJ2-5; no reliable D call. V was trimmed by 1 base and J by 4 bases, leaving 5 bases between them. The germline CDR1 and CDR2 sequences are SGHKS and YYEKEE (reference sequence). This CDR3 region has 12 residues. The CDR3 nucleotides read TGTGCCAGCAGCTTGTTCAGAGAGACCCAGTACTTC. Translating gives CASSLFRETQYF.

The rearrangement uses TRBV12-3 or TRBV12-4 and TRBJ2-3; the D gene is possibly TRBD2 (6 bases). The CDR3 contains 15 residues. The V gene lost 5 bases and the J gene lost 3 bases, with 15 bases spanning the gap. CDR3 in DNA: TGTGCCAGCAGTCGGGACGGGACTGCGACAGATACGCAGTATTTT. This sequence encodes CASSRDGTATDTQYF.

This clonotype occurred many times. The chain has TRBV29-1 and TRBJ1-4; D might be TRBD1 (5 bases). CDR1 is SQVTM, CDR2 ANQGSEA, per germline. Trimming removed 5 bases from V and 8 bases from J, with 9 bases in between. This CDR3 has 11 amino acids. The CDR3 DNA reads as TGCAGCGTTCAGGGTGAAGAAAAACTGTTTTTT. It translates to CSVQGEEKLFF.

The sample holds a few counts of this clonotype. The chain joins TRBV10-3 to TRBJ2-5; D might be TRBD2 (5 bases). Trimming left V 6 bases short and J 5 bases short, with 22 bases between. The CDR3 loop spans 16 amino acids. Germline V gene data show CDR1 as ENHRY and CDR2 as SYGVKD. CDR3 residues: CAISETGNIKAETQYF. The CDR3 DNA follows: TGTGCCATCAGCGAGACCGGGAATATTAAAGCGGAGACCCAGTACTTC.

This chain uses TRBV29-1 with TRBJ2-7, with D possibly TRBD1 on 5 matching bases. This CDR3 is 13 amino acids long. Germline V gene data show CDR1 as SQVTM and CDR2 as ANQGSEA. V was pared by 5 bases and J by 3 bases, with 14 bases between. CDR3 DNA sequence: TGCAGCGTTTGGTCTAGGGGAAACTACGAGCAGTACTTC. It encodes CSVWSRGNYEQYF.

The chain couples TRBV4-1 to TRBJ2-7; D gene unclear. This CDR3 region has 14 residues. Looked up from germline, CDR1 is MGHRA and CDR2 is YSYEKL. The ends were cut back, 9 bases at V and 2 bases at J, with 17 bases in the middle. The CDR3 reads CASRPGPQTYEQYF. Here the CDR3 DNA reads TGCGCCAGTCGCCCTGGGCCGCAAACCTACGAGCAGTACTTC.